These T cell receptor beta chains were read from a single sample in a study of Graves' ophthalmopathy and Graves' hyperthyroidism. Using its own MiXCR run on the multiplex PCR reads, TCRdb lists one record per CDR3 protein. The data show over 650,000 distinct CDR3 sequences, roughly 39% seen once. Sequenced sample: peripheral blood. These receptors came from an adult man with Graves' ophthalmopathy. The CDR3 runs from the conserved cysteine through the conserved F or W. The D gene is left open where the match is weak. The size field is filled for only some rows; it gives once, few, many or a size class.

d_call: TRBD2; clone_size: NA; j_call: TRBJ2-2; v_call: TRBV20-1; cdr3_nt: TGCAGTGCCAGACGGGGGGGGTTAACCGGGGAGCTGTTTTTT; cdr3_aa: CSARRGGLTGELFF
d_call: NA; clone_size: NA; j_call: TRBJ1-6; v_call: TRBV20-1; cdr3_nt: TGCAGTGCCATGGGGGGGGCGGATAATTCACCCCTCCACTTT; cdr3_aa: CSAMGGADNSPLHF
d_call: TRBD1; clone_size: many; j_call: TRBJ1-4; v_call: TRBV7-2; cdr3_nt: TGTGCCAGCAGCTGGACAGGGGGAGGCGAAAAACTGTTTTTT; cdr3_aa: CASSWTGGGEKLFF
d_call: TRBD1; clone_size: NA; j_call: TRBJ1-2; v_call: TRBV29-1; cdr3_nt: TGCAGCGTTCAAACAGGGGCCAACTATGGCTACACCTTC; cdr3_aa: CSVQTGANYGYTF
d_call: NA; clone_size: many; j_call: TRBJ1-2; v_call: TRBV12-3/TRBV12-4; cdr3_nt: TGTGCCAGCAGCCCAGGGTTGAGGGGCTACACCTTC; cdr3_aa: CASSPGLRGYTF
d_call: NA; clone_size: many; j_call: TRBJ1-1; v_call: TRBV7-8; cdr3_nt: TGTGCCAGCAGCCATGCGGGTGGTGGGAACACTGAAGCTTTCTTT; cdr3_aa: CASSHAGGGNTEAFF
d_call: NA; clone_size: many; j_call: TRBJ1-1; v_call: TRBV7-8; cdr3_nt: TGTGCCAGCAGCTTAGGTTGGAGAAACACTGAAGCTTTCTTT; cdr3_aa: CASSLGWRNTEAFF
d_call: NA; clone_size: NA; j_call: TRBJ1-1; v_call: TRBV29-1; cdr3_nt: TGCAGCGTTGATGGGGCGGACCGACGACTGAAAGCTTTCTTT; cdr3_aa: CSVDGADRRLKAFF
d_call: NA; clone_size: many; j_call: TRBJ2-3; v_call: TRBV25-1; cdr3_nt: TGTGCCAGCAGTGAATGGTCCCCGGATACGCAGTATTTT; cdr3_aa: CASSEWSPDTQYF
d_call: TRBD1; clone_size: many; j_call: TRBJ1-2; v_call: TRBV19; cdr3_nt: TGTGCCAGTAGTCTCCCTACAGGGGGCGGAAACTATGGCTACACCTTC; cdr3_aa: CASSLPTGGGNYGYTF
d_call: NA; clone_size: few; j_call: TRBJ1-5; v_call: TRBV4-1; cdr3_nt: TGCGCCAGCAGCCAAGAATTGGGCAGCCAGAGCAATCAGCCCCAGCATTTT; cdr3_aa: CASSQELGSQSNQPQHF
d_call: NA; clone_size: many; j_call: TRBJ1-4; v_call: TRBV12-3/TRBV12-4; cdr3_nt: TGTGCCAGCAGGGGGGACCGATTGAATGAAAAACTGTTTTTT; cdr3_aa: CASRGDRLNEKLFF
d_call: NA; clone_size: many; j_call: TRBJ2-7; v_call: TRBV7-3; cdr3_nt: TGTGCCAGCAGCTTAACGCTAGCACACGAGCAGTACTTC; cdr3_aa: CASSLTLAHEQYF
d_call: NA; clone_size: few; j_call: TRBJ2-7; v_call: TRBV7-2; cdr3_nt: TGTGCCAGCACCACGGGGGGCGCCGTCTTTAAGAAGCAGTACTTC; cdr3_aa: CASTTGGAVFKKQYF
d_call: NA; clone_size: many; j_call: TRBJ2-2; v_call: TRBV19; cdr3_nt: TGTGCCAGTAGCCTAACGAGGGACCTCGGGGAGCTGTTTTTT; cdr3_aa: CASSLTRDLGELFF
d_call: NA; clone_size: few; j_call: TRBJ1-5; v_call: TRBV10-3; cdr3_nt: TGTGCCAGCGACCCTTCGTGGGGCGATCAGCCCCAGCATTTT; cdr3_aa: CASDPSWGDQPQHF
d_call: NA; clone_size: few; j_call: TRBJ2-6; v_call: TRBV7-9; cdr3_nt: TGTGCCAGCAGCTTGGGACCGGGTGCAGGGGCCAACGTCCTGACTTTC; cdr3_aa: CASSLGPGAGANVLTF
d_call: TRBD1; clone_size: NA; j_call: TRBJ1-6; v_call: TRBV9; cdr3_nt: TGTGCCAGCAGTGGGGACAGGGTGGGAAATTCACCCCTCCACTTT; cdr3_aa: CASSGDRVGNSPLHF
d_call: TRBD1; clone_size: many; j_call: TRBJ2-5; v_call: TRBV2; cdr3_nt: TGTGCCAGCAGTGAGGCCCAGGGGGCTCGGGAGACCCAGTACTTC; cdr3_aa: CASSEAQGARETQYF
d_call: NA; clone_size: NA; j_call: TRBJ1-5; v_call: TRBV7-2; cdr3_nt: TGTGCCAGCAGCCCGGAAGGGCTAGGCAATCAGCCCCAGCATTTT; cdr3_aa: CASSPEGLGNQPQHF
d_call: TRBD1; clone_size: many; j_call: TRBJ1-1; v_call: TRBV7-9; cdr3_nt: TGTGCCAGCAGCCCCGGGACAGGGTATTTCCATTTT; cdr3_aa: CASSPGTGYFHF
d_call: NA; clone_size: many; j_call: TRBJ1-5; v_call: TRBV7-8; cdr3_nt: TGTGCCAGCCTCAGTGGGACACCTTATAGCAATCAGCCCCAGCATTTT; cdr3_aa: CASLSGTPYSNQPQHF
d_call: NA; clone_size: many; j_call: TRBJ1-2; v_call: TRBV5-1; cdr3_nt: TGCGCCAGCAGCTTGGTGGGCAGTAACTATGGCTACACCTTC; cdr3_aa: CASSLVGSNYGYTF
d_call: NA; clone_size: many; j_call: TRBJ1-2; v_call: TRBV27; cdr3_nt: TGTGCCAGCAGTCAACAGGGCCTTAACTATGGCTACACCTTC; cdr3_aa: CASSQQGLNYGYTF
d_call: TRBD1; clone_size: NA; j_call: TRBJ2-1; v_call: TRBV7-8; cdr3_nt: TGTGCCAGCAGATCGGACAGGGGGCCGCTTAATGAGCAGTTCTTC; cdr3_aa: CASRSDRGPLNEQFF
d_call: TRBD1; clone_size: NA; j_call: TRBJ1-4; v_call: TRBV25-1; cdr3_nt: TGTGCCAGCAGTGCTTACGGGACAGGCGGAGAAAAACTGTTTTTT; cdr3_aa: CASSAYGTGGEKLFF
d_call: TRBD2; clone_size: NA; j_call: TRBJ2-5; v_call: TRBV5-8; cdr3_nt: TGTGCCAGCAGCTTGAGGCGGGGGGGAGGGGAGACCCAGTACTTC; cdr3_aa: CASSLRRGGGETQYF
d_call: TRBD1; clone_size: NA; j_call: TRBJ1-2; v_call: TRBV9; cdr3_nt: TGTGCCAGCAGCCCCGGGACAGCCGCCATACCCGTTGGCTACACCTTC; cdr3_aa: CASSPGTAAIPVGYTF
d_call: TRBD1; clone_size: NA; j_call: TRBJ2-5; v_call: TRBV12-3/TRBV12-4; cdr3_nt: TGTGCCAGCAGTGGGCAGGGGGCTCAAGAGACCCAGTACTTC; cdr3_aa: CASSGQGAQETQYF
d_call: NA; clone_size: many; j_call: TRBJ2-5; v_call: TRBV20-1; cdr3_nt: TGCAGTGTCCCACATGGGGCGTCCGGGGAGACCCAGTACTTC; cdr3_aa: CSVPHGASGETQYF
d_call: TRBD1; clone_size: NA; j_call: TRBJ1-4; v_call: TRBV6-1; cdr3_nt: TGTGCCAGCAGTGAAGTATGGACAGGGGGATACGAAAAACTGTTTTTT; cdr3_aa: CASSEVWTGGYEKLFF
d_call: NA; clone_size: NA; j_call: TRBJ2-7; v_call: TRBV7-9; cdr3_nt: TGTGCCAGCAGCCAACTGGATCTCCTGATAGAGCAGTACTTC; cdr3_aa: CASSQLDLLIEQYF
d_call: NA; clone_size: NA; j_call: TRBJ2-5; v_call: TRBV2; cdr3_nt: TGTGCCAGCAGCGGGACCCTTGAGGCCCAGTACTTC; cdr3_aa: CASSGTLEAQYF
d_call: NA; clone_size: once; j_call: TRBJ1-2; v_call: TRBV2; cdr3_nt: TGTGCCAGCAGCCCCTCCGGGGGGGTGGTCACCTATGGCTACACCTTC; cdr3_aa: CASSPSGGVVTYGYTF
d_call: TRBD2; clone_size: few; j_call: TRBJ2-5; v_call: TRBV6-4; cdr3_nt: TGTGCCAGCAGTTACTCAGCGACTAGCACAGAGACCCAGTACTTC; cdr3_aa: CASSYSATSTETQYF
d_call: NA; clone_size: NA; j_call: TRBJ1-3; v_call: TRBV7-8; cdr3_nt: TGTGCCAGCAGCTTAGGTACGCGAACTGGAAACACCATATATTTT; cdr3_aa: CASSLGTRTGNTIYF
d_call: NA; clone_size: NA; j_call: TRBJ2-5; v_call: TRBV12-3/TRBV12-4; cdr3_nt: TGTGCCAGCAGTTTAAGGTCACTAAGTAAAGAGACCCAGTACTTC; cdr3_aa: CASSLRSLSKETQYF
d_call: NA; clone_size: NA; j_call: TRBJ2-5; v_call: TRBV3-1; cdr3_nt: TGTGCCAGCAGCCAAGATGTGGCCCCTTGGGGGAAGTACCAAGAGACCCAGTACTTC; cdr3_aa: CASSQDVAPWGKYQETQYF
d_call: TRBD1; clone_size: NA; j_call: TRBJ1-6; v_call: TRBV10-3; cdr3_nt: TGTGCCATCAGTGCTAGGAAGGACAGGAATTCACCCCTCCACTTT; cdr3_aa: CAISARKDRNSPLHF